Listed below are T cell receptor beta chains from one sample, sequenced in a study of T cell responses to AZD1222 COVID-19 vaccine. The data were produced by immunoSEQ multiplex PCR, yet TCRdb's version contains in-frame clones alone and is incomplete. Seen here are about 130,000 clones, 70% to 90% observed once, and the top ten hold about a fifth. The specimen comprised peripheral blood, sampled on day 0 of AZD1222 vaccination. The receptors derive from an adult in good health. Each CDR3 is given with its conserved first and last residue. A D gene is named only where the DNA matches it firmly.

d_gene	j_gene	v_gene	CDR3aa
TRBD2	TRBJ2-2	TRBV12-5	CASGLVLAVNTGELFF
-	TRBJ1-2	TRBV28	CASKEGRYGYTF
TRBD2	TRBJ2-1	TRBV7-2	CASSLLAGYNEQFF
-	TRBJ1-1	TRBV6-1	CASSELGNTEAFF
-	TRBJ2-7	TRBV10-3	CAISGTNYEQYF
TRBD1	TRBJ1-5	TRBV6-1	CASSEEQGSGQPQHF
-	TRBJ1-1	TRBV28	CASSLGRLNTEAFF
-	TRBJ2-7	TRBV15	CATSRDQTPTYEQYF
-	TRBJ2-1	TRBV28	CASRQRQGSSYNEQFF
TRBD1	TRBJ1-1	TRBV5-8	CASSWGQLMNTEAFF
TRBD1	TRBJ2-7	TRBV7-9	CASSLALAPGQGIPEQYF
-	TRBJ1-1	TRBV19	CASSPDMGRRAFF
-	TRBJ1-5	TRBV7-9	CASSMTGINQPQHF
TRBD1	TRBJ2-1	TRBV4-3	CASSQGADRAYNEQFF
-	TRBJ2-5	TRBV10-3	CATGTRVGAGETQYF
-	TRBJ2-5	TRBV9	CASNTGWVRGKGLGETQYF
-	TRBJ1-2	TRBV28	CASSLAQGRYGYTF
-	TRBJ1-3	TRBV11-2	CASSLGVGGTGNTIYF
-	TRBJ2-2	TRBV28	CAAPGAAGELFF
TRBD1	TRBJ1-1	TRBV28	CASSTPGGTEAFF
-	TRBJ1-1	TRBV6-5	CASSYRAGVNTEAFF
-	TRBJ1-3	TRBV12-5	CASGLNSGNTIYF
-	TRBJ2-3	TRBV5-1	CASRSDAGADTQYF
-	TRBJ1-2	TRBV2	CASKSRVNYGYTF
TRBD2	TRBJ2-3	TRBV7-9	CASSGFDPGLAGGPDTQYF
-	TRBJ2-7	TRBV5-1	CASSPMAQQGAYEQYF
-	TRBJ2-1	TRBV6-4	CARTGGARNIYNEQFF
-	TRBJ1-3	TRBV4-2	CASSREQGLGGGNTIYF
-	TRBJ1-1	TRBV7-3	CASSKGGNTEAFF
TRBD1	TRBJ1-2	TRBV4-3	CASSQDPGGVASYGYTF
-	TRBJ1-1	TRBV7-2	CASSLEQGSAAFF
-	TRBJ2-7	TRBV4-2	CASSREQGLYEQYF